These 10 T cell receptor beta chains were sequenced from one sample in a study of T cell responses to AZD1222 COVID-19 vaccine. Sequenced by immunoSEQ multiplex PCR; TCRdb stores in-frame clones only, minus some. The sample lists approximately 180,000 clones, 90% to 95% occurring once. This sample comprised peripheral blood, obtained on day 0 of AZD1222 vaccination. The receptors here all came from an adult in good health.

CDR3 bases: TGTGCCAGCACCCCGACAGGGATGAACACTGAAGCTTTCTTT. Translation gives CASTPTGMNTEAFF. This chain joins TRBV27 and TRBJ1-1, with 7 nucleotides matching TRBD1. The ends lost 7 bases at V and 0 bases at J; junction bases unmatched: 5. CDR1 MNHEY and CDR2 SMNVEV come from the germline V gene (reference sequence). There are 14 residues in the CDR3.

This clone is a singleton in its sample. This chain connects TRBV6-6 to TRBJ1-5, with D perhaps matching TRBD1 (5 bases). Germline V gene lookup returns CDR1 MNHNY and CDR2 SVGAGI (reference sequence). This CDR3 is 15 amino acids long. Trimming removed 6 bases from V and 2 bases from J, with 14 bases in between. CDR3 amino acids: CASRGTGGRNQPQHF. Here the CDR3 DNA reads TGTGCCAGCAGGGGAACAGGCGGTCGCAATCAGCCCCAGCATTTT.

V gene TRBV9 combines with J gene TRBJ2-2; 7 positions match TRBD2. V shed 5 bases and J 4 bases; nucleotides not matched to a gene: 11. This CDR3 region has 16 residues. Germline V CDR1 and CDR2: SGDLS, YYNGEE. Here the CDR3 reads CASRAGARESTGELFF. The CDR3 bases are TGTGCCAGCAGGGCGGGAGCCCGGGAAAGCACCGGGGAGCTGTTTTTT.

V is TRBV6-1 and J is TRBJ2-3, with D tentatively TRBD1 (5 bases). The CDR3 has 16 residues. The V gene's germline CDR1 is MNHNS and CDR2 SASEGT. The V end was cut by 4 bases, the J end by 2 bases, with 16 bases between. DNA for the CDR3: TGTGCCAGCAGTGGCCTCGGGCAGGGCTACACAGATACGCAGTATTTT. Residues: CASSGLGQGYTDTQYF.

The J gene is TRBJ2-2, the V gene TRBV7-8; 13 bases are shared with TRBD2. CDR3 length equals 17 residues. The germline V gene has CDR1 SGHVS and CDR2 FQNEAQ. J lost 0 bases, V lost 5 bases, and 3 bases had no gene match. CDR3 residues: CASSVGLAGSNTGELFF. DNA of the CDR3: TGTGCCAGCAGCGTGGGACTAGCGGGATCGAACACCGGGGAGCTGTTTTTT.

This clone was counted a single time. This sequence joins TRBV18 and TRBJ1-1; D is unclear. CDR3 length: 15 residues. V lost 6 bases and J 4 bases, leaving 18 bases between the germline ends. Germline CDR1 and CDR2: KGHSH and LQKENI. The CDR3 region is CASSPRPERVTEAFF. The CDR3 DNA reads as TGTGCCAGCTCCCCCCGCCCCGAAAGGGTCACTGAAGCTTTCTTT. The variable domain in full, completed from reference TRBV18 and TRBJ1-1, reads NAGVMQNPRHLVRRRGQEARLRCSPMKGHSHVYWYRQLPEEGLKFMVYLQKENIIDESGMPKERFSAEFPKEGPSILRIQQVVRGDSAAYFCASSPRPERVTEAFFGQGTRLTVV.

This chain connects TRBV6-5 to TRBJ1-6; 10 positions agree with TRBD1. CDR1 and CDR2 from the germline V gene are MNHEY and SVGAGI. The V and J ends lost 7 bases and 7 bases, in that order; junction bases with no gene match: 4. The CDR3 consists of 14 residues. The CDR3 DNA is TGTGCCAGCACAGGGACAGGGGAAAATTCACCCCTCCACTTT. Residues: CASTGTGENSPLHF.

This chain uses TRBV12-3 or TRBV12-4 with TRBJ1-2; no firm D call. The CDR3 is 12 amino acids. The V and J ends lost 5 bases and 4 bases respectively, with 8 bases between them. The CDR3 loop is CASSLLAYGYTF. The CDR3 region has the DNA TGTGCCAGCAGTCTCCTTGCCTATGGCTACACCTTC.

This chain joins TRBV7-2 and TRBJ1-2, with TRBD1 matching over 7 bases. V lost 5 bases to trimming and J lost 4 bases; unmatched junction nucleotides: 7. This CDR3 region has 14 residues. Germline CDR1 is SGHTA and CDR2 is FQGNSA. CDR3 in amino acids: CASSLGTVIYGYTF. The CDR3 DNA reads TGTGCCAGCAGCCTTGGGACAGTTATCTATGGCTACACCTTC.

The chain employs TRBV7-9 and TRBJ2-1; D is unclear. In germline, CDR1 is SEHNR, CDR2 FQNEAQ (reference sequence). CDR3 length: 16 residues. Trimming removed 1 base from V and 0 bases from J, with 10 bases in between. As DNA, the CDR3 is TGTGCCAGCAGCTTAGAATGGGATAGCTCCTACAATGAGCAGTTCTTC. It yields the protein CASSLEWDSSYNEQFF. The full variable domain, rest sourced from reference TRBV7-9 and TRBJ2-1, is DTGVSQNPRHKITKRGQNVTFRCDPISEHNRLYWYRQTLGQGPEFLTYFQNEAQLEKSRLLSDRFSAERPKGSFSTLEIQRTEQGDSAMYLCASSLEWDSSYNEQFFGPGTRLTVL.